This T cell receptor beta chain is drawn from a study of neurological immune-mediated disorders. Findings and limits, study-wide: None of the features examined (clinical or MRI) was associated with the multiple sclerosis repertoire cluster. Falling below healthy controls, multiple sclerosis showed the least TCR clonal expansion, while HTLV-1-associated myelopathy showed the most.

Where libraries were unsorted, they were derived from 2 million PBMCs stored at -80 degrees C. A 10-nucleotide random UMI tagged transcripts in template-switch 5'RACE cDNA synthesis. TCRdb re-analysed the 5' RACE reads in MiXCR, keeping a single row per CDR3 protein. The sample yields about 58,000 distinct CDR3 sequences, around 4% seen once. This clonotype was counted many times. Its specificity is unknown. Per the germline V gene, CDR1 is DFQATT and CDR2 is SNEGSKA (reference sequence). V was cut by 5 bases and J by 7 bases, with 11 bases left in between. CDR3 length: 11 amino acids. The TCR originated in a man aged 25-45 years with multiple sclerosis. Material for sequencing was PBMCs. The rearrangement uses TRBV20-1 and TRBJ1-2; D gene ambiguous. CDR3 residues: CSAARPGGYTF. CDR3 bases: TGCAGTGCTGCCCGACCTGGTGGCTACACCTTC.